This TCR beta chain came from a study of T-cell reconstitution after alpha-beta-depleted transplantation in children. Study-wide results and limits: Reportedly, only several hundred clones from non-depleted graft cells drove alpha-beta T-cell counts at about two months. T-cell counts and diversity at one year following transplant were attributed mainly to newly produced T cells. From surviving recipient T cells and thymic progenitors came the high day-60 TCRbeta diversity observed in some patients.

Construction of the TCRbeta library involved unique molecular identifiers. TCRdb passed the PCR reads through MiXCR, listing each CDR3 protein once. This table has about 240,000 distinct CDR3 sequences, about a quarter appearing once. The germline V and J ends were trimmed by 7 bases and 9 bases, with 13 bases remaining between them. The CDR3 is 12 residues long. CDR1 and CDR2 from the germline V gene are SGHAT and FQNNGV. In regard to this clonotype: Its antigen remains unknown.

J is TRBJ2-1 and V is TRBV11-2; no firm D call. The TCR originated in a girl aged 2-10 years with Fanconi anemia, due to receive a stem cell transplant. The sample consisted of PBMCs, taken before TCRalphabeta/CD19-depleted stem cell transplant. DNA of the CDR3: TGTGCCAGCAAGGGTGAACGGACTGAGCAGTTCTTC. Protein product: CASKGERTEQFF. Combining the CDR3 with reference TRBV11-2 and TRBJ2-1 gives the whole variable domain EAGVAQSPRYKIIEKRQSVAFWCNPISGHATLYWYQQILGQGPKLLIQFQNNGVVDDSQLPKDRFSAERLKGVDSTLKIQPAKLEDSAVYLCASKGERTEQFFGPGTRLTVL.